This T cell receptor (beta chain) was identified during a study of T cell changes during pregnancy in multiple sclerosis. V lost 1 base and J lost 0, with 7 bases in between. The CDR3 is 15 amino acids. Germline values: CDR1 LGHNA, CDR2 YSLEER. TCRdb's table, derived via immunoSEQ multiplex PCR, lists solely in-frame clones and lacks some. The table records tens of thousands of clones, 89% of them present only once. The sequenced sample was CD8+ T cells from peripheral blood mononuclear cells, obtained in the third trimester of pregnancy. The chain uses TRBV4-3 and TRBJ2-1, with D unclear. The sequence came from a female donor with multiple sclerosis, enrolled in a pregnancy study. CDR3 in amino acids: CASSQVPGSYNEQFF. CDR3 nucleotide sequence: TGCGCCAGCAGCCAAGTTCCGGGCTCCTACAATGAGCAGTTCTTC.